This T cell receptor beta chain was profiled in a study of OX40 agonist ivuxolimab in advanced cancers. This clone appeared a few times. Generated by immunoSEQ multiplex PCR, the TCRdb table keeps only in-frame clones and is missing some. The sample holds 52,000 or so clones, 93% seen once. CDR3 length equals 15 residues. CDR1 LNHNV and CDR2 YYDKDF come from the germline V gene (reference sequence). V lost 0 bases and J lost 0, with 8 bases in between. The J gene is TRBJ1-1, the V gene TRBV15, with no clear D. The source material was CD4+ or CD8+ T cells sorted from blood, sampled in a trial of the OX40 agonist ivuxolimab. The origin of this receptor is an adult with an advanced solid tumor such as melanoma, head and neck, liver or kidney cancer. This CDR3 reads CATSRDRGLNTEAFF. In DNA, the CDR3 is TGTGCCACCAGCAGAGATCGGGGTCTGAACACTGAAGCTTTCTTT. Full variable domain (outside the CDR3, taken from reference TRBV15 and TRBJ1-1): DAMVIQNPRYQVTQFGKPVTLSCSQTLNHNVMYWYQQKSSQAPKLLFHYYDKDFNNEADTPDNFQSRRPNTSFCFLDIRSPGLGDTAMYLCATSRDRGLNTEAFFGQGTRLTVV.